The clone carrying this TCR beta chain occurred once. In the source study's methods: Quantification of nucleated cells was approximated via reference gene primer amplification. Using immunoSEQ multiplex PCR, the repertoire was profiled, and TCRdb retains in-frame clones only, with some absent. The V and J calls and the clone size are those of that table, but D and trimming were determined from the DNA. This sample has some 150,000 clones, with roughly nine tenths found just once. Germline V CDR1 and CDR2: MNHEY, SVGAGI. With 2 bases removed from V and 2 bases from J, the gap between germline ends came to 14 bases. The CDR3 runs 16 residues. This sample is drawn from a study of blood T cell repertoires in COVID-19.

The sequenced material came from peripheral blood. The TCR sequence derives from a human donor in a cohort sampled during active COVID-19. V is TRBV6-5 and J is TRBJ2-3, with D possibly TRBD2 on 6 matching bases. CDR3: CASSYIYGGNTDTQYF. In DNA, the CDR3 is TGTGCCAGCAGTTACATATACGGGGGAAACACAGATACGCAGTATTTT.